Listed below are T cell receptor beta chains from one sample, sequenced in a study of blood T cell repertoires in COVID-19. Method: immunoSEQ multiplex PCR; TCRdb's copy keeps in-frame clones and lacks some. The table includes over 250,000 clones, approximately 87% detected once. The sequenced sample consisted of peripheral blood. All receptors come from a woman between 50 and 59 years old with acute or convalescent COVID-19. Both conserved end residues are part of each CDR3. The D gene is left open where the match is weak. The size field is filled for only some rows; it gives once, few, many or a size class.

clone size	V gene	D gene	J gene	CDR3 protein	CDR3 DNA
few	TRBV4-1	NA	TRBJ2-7	CASSQAAAGRSSYEQYF	TGCGCCAGCAGCCAAGCCGCGGCGGGACGGAGCTCCTACGAGCAGTACTTC
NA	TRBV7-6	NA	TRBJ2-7	CASSQMPGSGYEQYF	TGTGCCAGCAGTCAAATGCCGGGATCAGGCTACGAGCAGTACTTC
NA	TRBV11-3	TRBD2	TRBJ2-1	CASSLGPAGATYNEQFF	TGTGCCAGCAGCTTAGGACCTGCGGGAGCCACCTACAATGAGCAGTTCTTC
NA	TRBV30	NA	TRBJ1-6	CAWSLPGEIDSPLHF	TGTGCCTGGAGCCTTCCCGGGGAAATCGATTCACCCCTCCACTTT
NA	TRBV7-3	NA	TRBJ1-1	CASSLGAMNTGAFF	TGTGCCAGCAGCCTAGGGGCCATGAACACTGGAGCTTTCTTT
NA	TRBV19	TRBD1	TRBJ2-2	CASSLPGGRTGELFF	TGTGCCAGTAGTCTCCCAGGGGGTAGGACCGGGGAGCTGTTTTTT
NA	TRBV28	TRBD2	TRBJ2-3	CASREGLADGTDTQYF	TGTGCCAGCAGAGAAGGGCTAGCGGATGGCACAGATACGCAGTATTTT
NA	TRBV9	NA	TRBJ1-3	CASSVGWAPRGNTIYF	TGTGCCAGCAGCGTAGGTTGGGCTCCCCGGGGAAACACCATATATTTT
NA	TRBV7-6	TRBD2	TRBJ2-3	CASSLRLAGSTDTQYF	TGTGCCAGCAGCTTAAGGCTAGCGGGAAGCACAGATACGCAGTATTTT
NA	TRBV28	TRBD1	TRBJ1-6	CASKPGTENSPLHF	TGTGCCAGCAAGCCCGGGACAGAAAATTCACCCCTCCACTTT
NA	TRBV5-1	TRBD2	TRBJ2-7	CASSLSLAGVNEQYF	TGCGCCAGCAGCTTGTCACTAGCGGGAGTCAACGAGCAGTACTTC
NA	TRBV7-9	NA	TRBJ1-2	CASSLTGDENYTF	TGTGCCAGCAGCTTGACGGGGGATGAGAACTACACCTTC
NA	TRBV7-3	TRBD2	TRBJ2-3	CASSYLGGRAEDTQYF	TGTGCCAGCAGCTACCTCGGCGGGAGGGCGGAAGATACGCAGTATTTT
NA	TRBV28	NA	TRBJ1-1	CASHAGRRDTEAFF	TGTGCCAGCCATGCGGGGCGCCGCGACACTGAAGCTTTCTTT
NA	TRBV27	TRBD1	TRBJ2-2	CASSSGTDRTGELFF	TGTGCCAGCAGTTCAGGGACAGACAGGACCGGGGAGCTGTTTTTT
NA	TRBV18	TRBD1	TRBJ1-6	CASSPDRGGNSPLHF	TGTGCCAGCTCACCGGACAGGGGTGGAAATTCACCCCTCCACTTT
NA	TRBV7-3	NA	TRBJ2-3	CASSLLSGTDTQYF	TGTGCCAGCAGCTTATTGTCAGGCACAGATACGCAGTATTTT
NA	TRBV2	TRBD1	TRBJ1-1	CASSLTGGITEAFF	TGTGCCAGCAGCCTGACAGGGGGTATCACTGAAGCTTTCTTT
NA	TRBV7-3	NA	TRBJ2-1	CASSPLGGEQFF	TGTGCCAGCAGCCCCCTGGGGGGTGAGCAGTTCTTC
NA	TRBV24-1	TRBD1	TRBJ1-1	CATRTGQGGTEAFF	TGTGCCACCAGAACGGGACAGGGTGGCACTGAAGCTTTCTTT
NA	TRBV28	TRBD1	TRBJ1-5	CASRTPGQGTQPQHF	TGTGCCAGCAGAACACCGGGACAGGGAACTCAGCCCCAGCATTTT
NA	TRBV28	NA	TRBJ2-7	CASRDRHYEQYF	TGTGCCAGCAGAGACAGGCACTACGAGCAGTACTTC
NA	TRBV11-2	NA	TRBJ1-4	CASSLGIGRGNEKLFF	TGTGCCAGCAGCTTAGGGATAGGCAGGGGAAATGAAAAACTGTTTTTT
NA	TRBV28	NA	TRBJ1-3	CASSLWGGGGNTIYF	TGTGCCAGCAGTTTATGGGGCGGGGGTGGAAACACCATATATTTT
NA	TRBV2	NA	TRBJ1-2	CASNRNINYGYTF	TGTGCCAGCAATCGTAACATTAACTATGGCTACACCTTC
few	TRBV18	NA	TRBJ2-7	CASSPPRSYEQYF	TGTGCCAGCTCACCTCCTCGCTCCTACGAGCAGTACTTC
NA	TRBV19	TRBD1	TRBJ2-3	CASSLSRDRADTQYF	TGTGCCAGTAGTTTGTCCCGGGACAGGGCAGATACGCAGTATTTT
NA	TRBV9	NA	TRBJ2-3	CASNKEGVGADTQYF	TGTGCCAGCAATAAAGAGGGGGTCGGGGCAGATACGCAGTATTTT
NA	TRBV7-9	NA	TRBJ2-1	CASSPVGDEQFF	TGTGCCAGCAGCCCAGTGGGCGATGAGCAGTTCTTC